What follows describes a single T cell receptor beta chain. Under the authors' procedure: Reference gene primer amplification yielded estimated nucleated cell counts. TCRdb's copy holds only in-frame clones and misses some; the assay was immunoSEQ multiplex PCR. V and J calls and clone size are copied from that table; D and trimming were computed from the DNA. The data hold some 300,000 clones, with roughly 88% observed a single time. The entry originates in a study of blood T cell repertoires in COVID-19. Study at large: Collection of acute and convalescent COVID-19 samples took place in the United States, Italy and Spain. The analysed material was cDNA or gDNA that came from T cells, B-cell-depleted T cells, or PBMCs.

Germline CDR1 reads LGHNA; CDR2 reads YSLEER. V lost 0 bases, J lost 3 bases, and 11 bases stayed unmatched. This CDR3 has 20 residues. Sequences were obtained from peripheral blood. The sequence was obtained from a woman aged 25 to 39 who had recovered from COVID-19. The J gene is TRBJ2-6, the V gene TRBV4-3; 10 nucleotides align to TRBD1. CDR3 nucleotides: TGCGCCAGCAGCCAAGATCGGTTGGGACAGGGGAATTTTGGGGCCAACGTCCTGACTTTC. As protein: CASSQDRLGQGNFGANVLTF.